What follows are 8 T cell receptor beta chains derived from one specimen sequenced in a study of blood T cell repertoires in COVID-19. Profiled with immunoSEQ multiplex PCR; TCRdb holds only in-frame clones, not every one. Of some 96,000 clones listed, 85% were seen once; the top ten hold about 13%. The sequenced sample consisted of peripheral blood. The receptors stem from a human donor in a cohort sampled during active COVID-19.

The chain combines TRBV12-3 or TRBV12-4 with TRBJ1-6; perhaps TRBD1 as D (5 bases). The CDR3 contains 12 residues. V lost 9 bases to trimming and J lost 7 bases, with 10 bases between them. The CDR3 region has the DNA TGTGCCAGTGGCAGGGTCAATTCACCCCTCCACTTT. Translated: CASGRVNSPLHF.

This chain links TRBV28 with TRBJ2-1; D is unclear. The CDR3 totals 11 residues. Per the germline V gene, CDR1 is MDHEN and CDR2 is SYDVKM. Trimming pared 5 bases from V and 6 bases from J, leaving 5 bases between. The CDR3 bases are TGTGCCAGCAGTGAGCTCAATGAGCAGTTCTTC. Translation: CASSELNEQFF.

Only one count was recorded for this clone. The V and J genes are TRBV10-2 and TRBJ1-1, with D unresolved. Germline CDR1 WSHSY, CDR2 SAAADI. The V end lost 1 base, the J end lost 5 bases, and 14 bases lay between the germline ends. The CDR3 spans 15 residues. CDR3 sequence reads: CASSELRGLGTEAFF. CDR3 DNA sequence: TGCGCCAGCAGTGAGTTACGGGGTTTAGGGACTGAAGCTTTCTTT.

This chain joins TRBV4-1 and TRBJ1-1; TRBD1 is a possible D gene (5 bases). Between the trimmed V and J ends, which lost 4 bases and 1 base, there was a span of 13 bases. Germline CDR1 reads MGHRA; CDR2 reads YSYEKL. CDR3 size: 15 residues. CDR3: CASSLHDRGNTEAFF. The DNA of the CDR3 is TGCGCCAGCAGCCTTCACGATAGGGGGAACACTGAAGCTTTCTTT.

The chain couples TRBV4-1 to TRBJ2-2; 8 bases fit TRBD1. CDR3 length: 17 residues. Germline V CDR1 and CDR2: MGHRA, YSYEKL. Unmatched junction bases numbered 7, after V lost 4 bases and J lost 0 bases. CDR3 in DNA: TGCGCCAGCAGCCGCACCGGACAGGGACCGAACACCGGGGAGCTGTTTTTT. This encodes CASSRTGQGPNTGELFF.

The chain is built from TRBV5-4 and TRBJ2-5; perhaps TRBD1 as D (6 bases). V lost 6 bases and J 4 bases, leaving 13 bases between the germline ends. CDR3 length equals 13 residues. CDR1 is SGHNT and CDR2 is YYREEE in the germline V gene (reference sequence). CDR3 amino acids: CASNAGVRETQYF. CDR3 DNA: TGTGCCAGCAACGCAGGGGTCAGAGAGACCCAGTACTTC.

This sequence joins TRBV6-4 and TRBJ2-7; 7 positions match TRBD1. After removal of 10 bases from V and 3 bases from J, the junction contained 9 bases not matched to a gene. This CDR3 region has 13 residues. In germline, CDR1 is MRHNA, CDR2 SNTAGT. The CDR3 is CATLGTENYEQYF. Here the CDR3 DNA reads TGTGCCACGCTAGGGACAGAGAACTACGAGCAGTACTTC.

This clone was seen only a few times. This chain links TRBV4-3 with TRBJ2-7; TRBD1 agrees at 7 bases. Germline CDR1 is LGHNA and CDR2 is YSLEER. The CDR3 contains 17 residues. V dropped 0 bases and J dropped 2; count of bases not matched to a gene: 10. The CDR3 sequence is CASSQDLLPGQTYEQYF. CDR3 bases: TGCGCCAGCAGCCAAGACCTACTACCGGGACAGACCTACGAGCAGTACTTC.